Given below is one TCR beta chain in context. What antigen it recognizes has not been identified. The CDR3 end is not reached by the read, which stops 3 residues before it; the germline J gene fills it in. The data were obtained in a study of T cells in women clearing cervical HPV infection (dated by TCRdb to the late 2010s). Context from the whole study: The cases were 25 women with histologically confirmed HPV16-related CIN3 or worse, and 2 of those women had invasive cancers. Controls were more than 20 women whose single incident HPV16 infection cleared within 12 months without precancer or cancer developing. The parent cohort enrolled 10,000 or so women aged 18 or older in Guanacaste, Costa Rica, during about 1992 to 1994 and followed them for approximately 7 years. Since HLA typing was available for only a few women, HLA type could not be ruled out as a confounder. Cases and controls were matched on year of sample collection and on age within five years. The exploratory proof-of-principle case-control study was nested within the Guanacaste HPV Natural History Study in Costa Rica and compared TCR repertoires across cervical HPV16 outcomes. Median age was about 35 years in cases versus around 40 in controls, and baseline characteristics did not differ significantly. Five blinded duplicates per group were added as quality controls, giving around 60 samples: 50 or so participants and about ten replicates. For cases, the median interval between lesion detection and blood sampling was around 140 days, with an interquartile range of roughly 85 to 220 days. Blood from cases was collected at the visit at which the lesion was first identified, whereas blood from controls was collected once infection was no longer detected. The investigation overall reported the following: Because T-cell numbers per sample were unknown, differences in richness could reflect varying T-cell content rather than repertoire biology. CIN3+ cases had significantly higher TCR repertoire richness than controls across sequencing depths, but evenness did not differ between the groups. Because of the cross-sectional design, the study could not determine whether the associations came before infection or resulted from infection, and neither effector/memory subsets nor HPV-specific T cells were isolated. Random forest classifiers that combined richness and V gene abundances separated cases from controls with an estimated AUC of about 0.8. Lower TRBV6-7 relative abundance was observed in cases than in controls (around 0.1% versus 0.15%; Bonferroni P = 0.0008).

Every participant had a single incident cervical HPV16 infection, and women with prevalent HPV16 infections were excluded. Cervical HPV DNA was detected with MY09/MY11 PCR, and genotyping was done with dot-blot hybridization. Around 14 mL of heparinized blood was centrifuged, after which the buffy coat was aliquoted, frozen at -30 degrees C, and then stored at -80 degrees C. Genomic DNA was extracted from buffy coat specimens using QIAGEN kits. There are 14 amino acids in the CDR3, from cysteine to phenylalanine inclusive. The CDR3 was read in part: 33 bases, with the frame set at base 1. V drops 3 bases and J drops 7 bases, leaving 13 bases in between. From the germline V gene (reference sequence), CDR1 is LNHDA and CDR2 is SQIVND. The immunoSEQ assay used multiplex PCR to amplify TCR beta CDR3 regions from an average of approximately 1,200 ng of genomic DNA per sample. To correct primer bias, the assay used a complete synthetic TCR repertoire to set an amplification baseline. The amplicons were sequenced using the Illumina platform. The published analysis was carried out like this. Error correction of the sequences involved clustering with frequency ratios plus a modified nearest-neighbor algorithm, after which the sequences were analyzed in the immunoSEQ Analyzer using IMGT gene definitions. At each rarefaction depth, TCR richness and evenness were averaged over 20 rarefaction repeats, and samples with fewer sequences than the depth were excluded. Wilcoxon rank sum tests with FDR correction were used to compare V, D and J gene relative abundances between the groups. Blinded duplicates gave an intraclass correlation of around 96% for TCR richness and an average of about 76% across around 66 gene segments. The table was pulled from immuneACCESS by TCRdb, which kept in-frame rearrangements only. Such tables lose some clones; where checked, under half of the loss comes from unresolved V genes, and the rest has no known cause. V and J calls and clone size come straight from that table; D and trimming were deduced from the DNA. This specimen's table enumerates some 16,000 clones. The ten largest clonotypes hold roughly 10% of the sample.

Sequenced: blood buffy coat. The sequence came from a woman between 18 and 70 years old with a cervical HPV16 infection that either progressed to CIN3+ or cleared (not recorded which). The sequence is built from TRBV19 and TRBJ2-4; the D segment cannot be called with confidence. Partial CDR3 DNA: TGTGCCAGTAGTATGAATTCGGTGTCGAACATT. Protein translation: CASSMNSVSNI. The full CDR3 protein reads CASSMNSVSNIQYF.